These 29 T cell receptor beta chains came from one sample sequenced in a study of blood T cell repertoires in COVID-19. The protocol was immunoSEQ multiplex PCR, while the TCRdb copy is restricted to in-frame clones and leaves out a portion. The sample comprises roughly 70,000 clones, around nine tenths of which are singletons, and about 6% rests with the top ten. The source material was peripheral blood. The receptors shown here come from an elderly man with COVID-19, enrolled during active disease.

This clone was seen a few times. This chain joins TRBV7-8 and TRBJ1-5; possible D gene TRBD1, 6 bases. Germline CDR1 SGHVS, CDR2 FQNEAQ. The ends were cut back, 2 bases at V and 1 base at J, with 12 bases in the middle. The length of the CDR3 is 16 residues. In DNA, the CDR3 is TGTGCCAGCAGCTTACGCCGGGACACCAGCAATCAGCCCCAGCATTTT. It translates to CASSLRRDTSNQPQHF.

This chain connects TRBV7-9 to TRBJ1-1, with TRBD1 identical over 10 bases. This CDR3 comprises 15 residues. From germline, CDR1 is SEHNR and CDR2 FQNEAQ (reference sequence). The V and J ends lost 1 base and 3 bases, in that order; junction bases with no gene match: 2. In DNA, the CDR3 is TGTGCCAGCAGCTTAGGGGACAGGGGATACACTGAAGCTTTCTTT. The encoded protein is CASSLGDRGYTEAFF. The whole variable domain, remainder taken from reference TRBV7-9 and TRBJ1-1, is DTGVSQNPRHKITKRGQNVTFRCDPISEHNRLYWYRQTLGQGPEFLTYFQNEAQLEKSRLLSDRFSAERPKGSFSTLEIQRTEQGDSAMYLCASSLGDRGYTEAFFGQGTRLTVV.

CDR3 amino acids: CASSFGYLGSGELFF. In nucleotides, the CDR3 is TGTGCCAGCAGCTTCGGATACCTGGGGAGCGGGGAGCTGTTTTTT. The rearrangement uses TRBV7-7 and TRBJ2-2, with D possibly TRBD2 on 5 matching bases. V was pared by 3 bases and J by 7 bases, with 15 bases between. The length of the CDR3 is 15 residues. Per germline, CDR1 SSHAT and CDR2 FNYEAQ (reference sequence).

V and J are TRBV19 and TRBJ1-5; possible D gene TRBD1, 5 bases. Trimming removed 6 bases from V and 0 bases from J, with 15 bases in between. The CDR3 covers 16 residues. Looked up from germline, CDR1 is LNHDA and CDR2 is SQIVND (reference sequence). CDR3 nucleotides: TGTGCCAGTAGCCGGCAAGACAGAAGTAGCAATCAGCCCCAGCATTTT. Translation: CASSRQDRSSNQPQHF.

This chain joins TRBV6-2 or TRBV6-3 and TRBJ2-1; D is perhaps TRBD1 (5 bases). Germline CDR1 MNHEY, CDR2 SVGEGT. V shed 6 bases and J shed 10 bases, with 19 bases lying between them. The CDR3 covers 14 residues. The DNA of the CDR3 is TGTGCCAGCAGCCCAGATACAGGACCCCCAGAGCAGTTCTTC. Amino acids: CASSPDTGPPEQFF.

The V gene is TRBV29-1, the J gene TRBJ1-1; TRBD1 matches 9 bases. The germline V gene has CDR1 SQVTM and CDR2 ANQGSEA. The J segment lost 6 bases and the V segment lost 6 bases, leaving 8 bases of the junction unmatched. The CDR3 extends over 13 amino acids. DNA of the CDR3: TGCAGCGTATCGGGACAGGGTTTCTCTGAAGCTTTCTTT. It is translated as CSVSGQGFSEAFF.

Here the CDR3 reads CASSSQQGARNSPLHF. CDR3 sequence (DNA): TGTGCCAGCAGCTCCCAACAGGGGGCGCGAAATTCACCCCTCCACTTT. The chain joins TRBV5-6 to TRBJ1-6, with TRBD1 identical over 9 bases. Losses at the gene ends were 3 bases for V and 7 bases for J; bases not matched to a gene: 8. Germline loops: CDR1 SGHDT, CDR2 YYEEEE. The CDR3 is 16 residues long.

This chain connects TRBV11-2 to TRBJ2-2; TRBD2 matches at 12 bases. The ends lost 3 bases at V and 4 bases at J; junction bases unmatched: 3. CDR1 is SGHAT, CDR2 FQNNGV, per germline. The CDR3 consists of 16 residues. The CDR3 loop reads CASSFGLAGFTGELFF. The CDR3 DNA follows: TGTGCCAGCAGCTTCGGACTAGCGGGGTTCACCGGGGAGCTGTTTTTT.

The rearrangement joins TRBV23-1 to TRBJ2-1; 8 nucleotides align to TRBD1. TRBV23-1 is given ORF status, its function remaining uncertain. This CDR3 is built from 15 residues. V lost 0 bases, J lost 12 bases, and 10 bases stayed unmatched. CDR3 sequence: CASSQSPDREVGQFF. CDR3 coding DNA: TGCGCCAGCAGTCAATCGCCGGACAGGGAGGTCGGGCAGTTCTTC.

The CDR3: CASSQDTGAYEQYF. The CDR3 bases are TGCGCCAGCAGCCAAGATACAGGGGCCTACGAGCAGTACTTC. The gene calls are TRBV4-1 and TRBJ2-7; TRBD1 agrees at 7 bases. The J segment lost 2 bases and the V segment lost 0 bases, leaving 1 base of the junction unmatched. This CDR3 has 14 amino acids. CDR1 is MGHRA, CDR2 YSYEKL, per germline.

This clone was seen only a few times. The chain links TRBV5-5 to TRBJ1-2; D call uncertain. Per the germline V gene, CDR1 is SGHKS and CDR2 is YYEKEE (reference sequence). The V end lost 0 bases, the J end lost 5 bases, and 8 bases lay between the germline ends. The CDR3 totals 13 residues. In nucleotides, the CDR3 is TGTGCCAGCAGCTTGGCCGAGGGATATGGCTACACCTTC. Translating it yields CASSLAEGYGYTF.

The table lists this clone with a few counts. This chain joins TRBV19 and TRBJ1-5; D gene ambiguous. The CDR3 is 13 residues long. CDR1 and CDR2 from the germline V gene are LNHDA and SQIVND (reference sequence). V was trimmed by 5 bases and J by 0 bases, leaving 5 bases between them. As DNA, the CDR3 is TGTGCCAGTAGTCCAGATAGCAATCAGCCCCAGCATTTT. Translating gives CASSPDSNQPQHF.

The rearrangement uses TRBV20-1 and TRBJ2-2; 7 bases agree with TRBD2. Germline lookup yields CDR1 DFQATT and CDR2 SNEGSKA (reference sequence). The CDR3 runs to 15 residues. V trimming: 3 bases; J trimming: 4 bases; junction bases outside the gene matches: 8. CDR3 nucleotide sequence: TGCAGTGCTAGTAGTGGGGGGGTGAGCACCGGGGAGCTGTTTTTT. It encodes CSASSGGVSTGELFF.

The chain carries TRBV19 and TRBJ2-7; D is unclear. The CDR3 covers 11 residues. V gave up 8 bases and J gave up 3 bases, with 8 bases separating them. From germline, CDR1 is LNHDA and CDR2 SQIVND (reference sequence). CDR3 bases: TGTGCCAGTCGAAACGGCTACGAGCAGTACTTC. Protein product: CASRNGYEQYF.

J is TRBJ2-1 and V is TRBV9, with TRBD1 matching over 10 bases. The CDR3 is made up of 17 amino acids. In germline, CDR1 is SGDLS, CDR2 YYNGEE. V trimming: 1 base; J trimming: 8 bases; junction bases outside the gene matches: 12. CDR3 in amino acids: CASSVPDSGTGAYEQFF. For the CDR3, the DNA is TGTGCCAGCAGCGTACCCGATTCCGGGACAGGGGCGTATGAGCAGTTCTTC.

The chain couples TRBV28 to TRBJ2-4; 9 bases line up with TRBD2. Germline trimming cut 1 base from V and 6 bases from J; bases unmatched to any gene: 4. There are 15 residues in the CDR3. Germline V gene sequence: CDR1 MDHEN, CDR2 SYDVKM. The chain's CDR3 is CASSLLRGGGNIQYF. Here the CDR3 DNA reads TGTGCCAGCAGTTTATTGCGGGGGGGCGGAAACATTCAGTACTTC.

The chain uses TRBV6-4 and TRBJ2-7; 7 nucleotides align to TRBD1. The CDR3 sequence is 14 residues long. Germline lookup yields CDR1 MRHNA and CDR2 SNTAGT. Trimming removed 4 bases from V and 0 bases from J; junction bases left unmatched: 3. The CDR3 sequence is CASSAQGSSYEQYF. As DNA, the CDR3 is TGTGCCAGCAGTGCACAGGGGAGCTCCTACGAGCAGTACTTC.

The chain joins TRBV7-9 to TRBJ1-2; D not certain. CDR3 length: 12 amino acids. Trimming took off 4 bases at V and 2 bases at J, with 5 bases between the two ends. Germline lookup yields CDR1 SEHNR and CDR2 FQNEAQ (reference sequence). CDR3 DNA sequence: TGTGCCAGCAGCTCCCCAAACTATGGCTACACCTTC. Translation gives CASSSPNYGYTF.

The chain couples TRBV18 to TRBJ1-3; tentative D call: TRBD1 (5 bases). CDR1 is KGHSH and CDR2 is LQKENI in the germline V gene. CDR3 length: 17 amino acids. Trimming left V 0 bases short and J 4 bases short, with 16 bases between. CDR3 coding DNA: TGTGCCAGCTCACCACCGTCAGGGCCAAAGGCCGGAAACACCATATATTTT. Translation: CASSPPSGPKAGNTIYF.

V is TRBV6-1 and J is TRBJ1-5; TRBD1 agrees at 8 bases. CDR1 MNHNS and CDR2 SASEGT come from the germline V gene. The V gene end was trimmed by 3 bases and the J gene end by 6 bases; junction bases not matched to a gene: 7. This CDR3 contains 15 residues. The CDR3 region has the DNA TGTGCCAGCAGTGAGGCCAGACAGGGGTTTCAGCCCCAGCATTTT. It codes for CASSEARQGFQPQHF.

CDR3 region: CASSPTSNYGYTF. The CDR3 bases are TGTGCCAGCAGCCCCACCAGTAACTATGGCTACACCTTC. The chain links TRBV7-3 to TRBJ1-2; no definite D call. The V end was cut by 5 bases, the J end by 1 base, with 8 bases between. Germline values: CDR1 SGHTA, CDR2 FQGTGA. The CDR3 sequence is 13 residues long.

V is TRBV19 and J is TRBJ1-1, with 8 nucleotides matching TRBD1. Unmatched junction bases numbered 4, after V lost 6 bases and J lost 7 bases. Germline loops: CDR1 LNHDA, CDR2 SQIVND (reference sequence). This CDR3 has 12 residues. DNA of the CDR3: TGTGCCAGTAGACTACAGGGGGTTGAAGCTTTCTTT. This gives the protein CASRLQGVEAFF.

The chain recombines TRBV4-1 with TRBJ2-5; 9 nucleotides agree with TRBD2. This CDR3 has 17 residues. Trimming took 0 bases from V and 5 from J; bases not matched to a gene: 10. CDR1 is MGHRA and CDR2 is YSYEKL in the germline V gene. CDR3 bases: TGCGCCAGCAGCCAAGATTGGGGAGCGGGGGGCTGGGAGACCCAGTACTTC. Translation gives CASSQDWGAGGWETQYF.

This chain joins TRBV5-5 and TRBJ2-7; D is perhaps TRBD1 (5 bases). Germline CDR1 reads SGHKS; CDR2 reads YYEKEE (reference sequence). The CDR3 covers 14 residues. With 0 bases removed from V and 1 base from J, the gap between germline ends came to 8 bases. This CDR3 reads CASSLEGNSYEQYF. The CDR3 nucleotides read TGTGCCAGCAGCTTGGAGGGGAATTCCTACGAGCAGTACTTC. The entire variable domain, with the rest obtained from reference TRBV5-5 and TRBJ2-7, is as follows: DAGVTQSPTHLIKTRGQQVTLRCSPISGHKSVSWYQQVLGQGPQFIFQYYEKEERGRGNFPDRFSARQFPNYSSELNVNALLLGDSALYLCASSLEGNSYEQYFGPGTRLTVT.

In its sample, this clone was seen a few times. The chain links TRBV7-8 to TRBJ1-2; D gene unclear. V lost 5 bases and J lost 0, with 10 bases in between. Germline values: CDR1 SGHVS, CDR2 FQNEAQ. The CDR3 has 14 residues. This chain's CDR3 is CASSPEGTNYGYTF. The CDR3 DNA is TGTGCCAGCAGCCCCGAGGGCACTAACTATGGCTACACCTTC.

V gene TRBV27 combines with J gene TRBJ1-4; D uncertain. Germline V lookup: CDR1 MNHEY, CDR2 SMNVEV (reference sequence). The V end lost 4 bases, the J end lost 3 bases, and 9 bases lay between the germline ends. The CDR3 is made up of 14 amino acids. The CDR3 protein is CASSSAAANEKLFF. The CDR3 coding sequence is TGTGCCAGCAGTTCGGCGGCAGCTAATGAAAAACTGTTTTTT.

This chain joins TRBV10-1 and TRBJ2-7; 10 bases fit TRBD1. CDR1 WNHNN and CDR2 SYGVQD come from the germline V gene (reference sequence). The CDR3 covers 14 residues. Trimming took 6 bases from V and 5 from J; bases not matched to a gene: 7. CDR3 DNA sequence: TGCGCCAGCAGCTTGGGACAGGGGATCAACGAGCAGTACTTC. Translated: CASSLGQGINEQYF.

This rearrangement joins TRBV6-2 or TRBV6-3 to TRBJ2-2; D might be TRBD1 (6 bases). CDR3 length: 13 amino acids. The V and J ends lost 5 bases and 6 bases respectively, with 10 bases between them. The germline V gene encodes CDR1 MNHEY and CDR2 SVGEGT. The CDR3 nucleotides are TGTGCCAGCAGTCAAACAGGGCCCGGGGAGCTGTTTTTT. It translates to CASSQTGPGELFF.

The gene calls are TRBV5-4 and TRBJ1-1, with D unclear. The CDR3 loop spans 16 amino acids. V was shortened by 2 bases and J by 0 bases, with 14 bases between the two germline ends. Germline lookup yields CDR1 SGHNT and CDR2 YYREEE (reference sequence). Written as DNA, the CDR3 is TGTGCCAGCAGCTTTGAGAGTCAAAGAATGAACACTGAAGCTTTCTTT. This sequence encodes CASSFESQRMNTEAFF.